This T cell receptor beta chain stems from a study of T cell changes during pregnancy in multiple sclerosis. CDR1 SGHRS and CDR2 YFSETQ come from the germline V gene. The V gene lost 3 bases and the J gene lost 2 bases, with 8 bases spanning the gap. The CDR3 runs to 14 residues. Measured with immunoSEQ multiplex PCR; TCRdb has only the in-frame clones, and not every one. This sample yields some 120,000 clones, of which approximately 93% are seen a single time; roughly 6.2% belongs to the top ten. The clonotype originates from a female donor with multiple sclerosis, enrolled in a pregnancy study. Sequences were derived from peripheral blood, sampled before pregnancy. The J gene is TRBJ2-2, the V gene TRBV5-1; TRBD2 is a possible D gene (6 bases). CDR3 protein: CASSSGTNTGELFF. The CDR3 DNA sequence: TGCGCCAGCAGCTCCGGGACTAACACCGGGGAGCTGTTTTTT.